These T cell receptor beta chains were read from a single sample in a study of cytomegalovirus exposure and HLA in healthy donors. Clones were read by immunoSEQ multiplex PCR, and TCRdb kept only the in-frame ones, dropping some. Of a few hundred thousand clones listed, 77% are singletons. Sequencing was done on a sample of PBMCs. The origin of the receptors is a woman between 55 and 75 years old in good health and CMV-seropositive. The CDR3 runs from the conserved cysteine through the conserved F or W. The D gene is left open where the match is weak. A clone size is listed for some rows: how often the clone was seen (once, few, many), or a class if it is expanded.

>TRBD1|TRBJ2-5|TRBV5-1|-
TGCGCCAGCAGCTCCCTAAGGGGACAGCAAGAGACCCAGTACTTC
CASSSLRGQQETQYF
>TRBD1|TRBJ2-5|TRBV29-1|-
TGCAGCGTCCGATATGGGGACAGGAGGCGAGAGACCCAGTACTTC
CSVRYGDRRRETQYF
>TRBD1|TRBJ1-6|TRBV6-1|-
TGTGCCAGCAGTGGGGGTCCGGGGACAGCCTATAATTCACCCCTCCACTTT
CASSGGPGTAYNSPLHF
>TRBD2|TRBJ2-7|TRBV19|-
TGTGCCAGTAGCCCGAGCGGGAGGGCCCACGAGCAGTACTTC
CASSPSGRAHEQYF
>-|TRBJ1-1|TRBV5-1|once
TGCGCCAGCAGCTTGGGGCAGGGGTTGAACACTGAAGCTTTCTTT
CASSLGQGLNTEAFF
>TRBD1|TRBJ1-2|TRBV11-2|-
TGTGCCAGCAGAGGAACAGGGGAGGGCTACACCTTC
CASRGTGEGYTF
>-|TRBJ2-3|TRBV5-1|-
TGCGCCAGCAGCTTGGCAGGGGGGTCCACAGATACGCAGTATTTT
CASSLAGGSTDTQYF
>-|TRBJ2-7|TRBV19|-
TGTGCCAGTAGTATAGCCCGAGGGAAGACAAACGAGCAGTACTTC
CASSIARGKTNEQYF
>TRBD1|TRBJ1-5|TRBV18|-
TGTGCCAGCTCACCGGGACAGGGTGGTCAGCCCCAGCATTTT
CASSPGQGGQPQHF
>-|TRBJ1-5|TRBV19|-
TGTGCCAGTAGTATAGTACCTGGCAATCAGCCCCAGCGTTTT
CASSIVPGNQPQRF
>TRBD1|TRBJ2-5|TRBV10-2|-
TGCGCCAGCAGGGACAGGTTTCAAGAGACCCAGTACTTC
CASRDRFQETQYF
>-|TRBJ2-1|TRBV7-2|-
TGTGCCAGCAGCTTAGGAGGATTACCCGTTGGGTTCTTC
CASSLGGLPVGFF
>-|TRBJ2-1|TRBV2|-
TGTGCCAGCAGTGAAGTTCCCCTACCGAGTGAGCAGTTCTTC
CASSEVPLPSEQFF
>-|TRBJ1-6|TRBV7-9|few
TGTGCCAGCAGCTTAGACGGGGCCGGAGGGTCACCCCTCCACTTT
CASSLDGAGGSPLHF
>-|TRBJ1-2|TRBV7-9|few
TGTGCCAGCAGCCCCGGACAAGCTAACTATGGCTACACCTTC
CASSPGQANYGYTF
>-|TRBJ1-2|TRBV30|-
TGTGCCTGGAGTGAAGGCCAGAGCCGACTAGAAGGCTACACCTTC
CAWSEGQSRLEGYTF
>TRBD2|TRBJ2-5|TRBV5-1|-
TGCGCCAGCAGCTTGGGACTAGCGGGAGTTGCAGAGACCCAGTACTTC
CASSLGLAGVAETQYF
>-|TRBJ1-1|TRBV5-1|once
TGCGCCAGCAGCTCGACAGGAGGCACTGAAGCTTTCTTT
CASSSTGGTEAFF
>-|TRBJ2-3|TRBV5-4|-
TGTGCCAGCAGCGTGGAGGACACCTACACAGATACGCAGTATTTT
CASSVEDTYTDTQYF
>TRBD1|TRBJ2-4|TRBV6-1|-
TGTGCCAGCAGCGCACAGGGGGGAAACAGTCAGTACTTC
CASSAQGGNSQYF
>TRBD1|TRBJ1-1|TRBV13|-
TGTGCCAGCAGCATTAACAGGGGGCGTGAAGCTTTCTTT
CASSINRGREAFF
>TRBD2|TRBJ2-3|TRBV4-3|-
TGCGCCAGCAGCCGCGGGACTAGCGGGGGGGCGGCAGATACGCAGTATTTT
CASSRGTSGGAADTQYF
>-|TRBJ1-2|TRBV6-4|few
TGTGCCAGCAGTGATTTAAGGGGTTATGGCTACACCTTC
CASSDLRGYGYTF
>TRBD1|TRBJ1-1|TRBV11-3|-
TGTGCCAGCAGCACCCGTCGGGACAGTGAAGCTTTCTTT
CASSTRRDSEAFF
>TRBD2|TRBJ2-1|TRBV5-4|-
TGTGCCAGCAGAGGAGAGGGGACTAGCGGGGGTGGGGAGCAGTTCTTC
CASRGEGTSGGGEQFF
>-|TRBJ2-7|TRBV29-1|few
TGCAGCGCACAGGTTAACTACGAGCAGTACTTC
CSAQVNYEQYF
>-|TRBJ1-3|TRBV7-9|-
TGTGCCAGCAGCGAAACGGACTACTCTGGAAACACCATATATTTT
CASSETDYSGNTIYF
>TRBD1|TRBJ1-2|TRBV19|-
TGTGCCAGTAGTGAGCAGGGGGACTATGGCTACACCTTC
CASSEQGDYGYTF
>-|TRBJ2-1|TRBV28|-
TGTGCCAGCAGGGAGGGACAGCCCTACAATGAGCAGTTCTTC
CASREGQPYNEQFF
>TRBD1|TRBJ1-2|TRBV4-1|-
TGCGCCAGCAGCCAAGATTTCAGGGGGCACTATGGCTACACCTTC
CASSQDFRGHYGYTF
>TRBD2|TRBJ2-7|TRBV19|once
TGTGCCAGTAGTGCTCAGGGAGGGACTACGAGCGAGCAGTACTTC
CASSAQGGTTSEQYF
>-|TRBJ2-2|TRBV29-1|-
TGCAGCGTGGGGGCGGTGAACACCGGGGAGCTGTTTTTT
CSVGAVNTGELFF
>TRBD1|TRBJ1-2|TRBV6-1|-
TGTGCCAGCATACAGCCCGGGACAGTCTATGGCTACACCTTC
CASIQPGTVYGYTF
>TRBD1|TRBJ1-1|TRBV18|-
TGTGCCAGCTCATCCGACAGGGGGGCATCGTTGTCTTTCTTT
CASSSDRGASLSFF
>TRBD2|TRBJ2-3|TRBV2|-
TGTGCCAGCAAGACATTGGGGGGGGGCACAGATACGCAGTATTTT
CASKTLGGGTDTQYF
>TRBD1|TRBJ1-5|TRBV7-3|-
TGTGCCAGCAGCCCACCAGGGACAGGGGATCAGCCCCAGCATTTT
CASSPPGTGDQPQHF
>TRBD2|TRBJ2-5|TRBV13|-
TGTGCCAGCAGCCCCCGACTAGCGGGGGGCCAAGAGACCCAGTACTTC
CASSPRLAGGQETQYF
>-|TRBJ1-1|TRBV5-4|few
TGTGCCAGCAGCCCGAATTACGCAGGGTTTCCTGAAGCTTTCTTT
CASSPNYAGFPEAFF
>TRBD1|TRBJ2-3|TRBV30|-
TGTGCCAGTACCCAGGGGGCAGGAGATACGCAGTATTTT
CASTQGAGDTQYF
>TRBD1|TRBJ1-1|TRBV6-5|few
TGTGCCAGCAGGACAGGGGAAGGTCGAGCTTTCTTT
CASRTGEGRAFF
>TRBD2|TRBJ2-3|TRBV5-1|few
TGCGCCAGCAGCCCGGGAGGGGGGGCTAGCACAGATACGCAGTATTTT
CASSPGGGASTDTQYF
>-|TRBJ1-4|TRBV29-1|few
TGCAGCGCAGAGGGCCCCATTGAAAAACTGTTTTTT
CSAEGPIEKLFF
>TRBD1|TRBJ1-2|TRBV28|-
TGTGCCAGCAGTCCGCAGGACAGGGGATACACCTTC
CASSPQDRGYTF
>-|TRBJ2-7|TRBV7-9|once
TGTGCCAGCAGCTTAGAAGGACAGAACTACGAGCAGTACTTC
CASSLEGQNYEQYF
>-|TRBJ1-4|TRBV7-2|-
TGTGCCAGCAGCTTAGACAGGCGGCGGGGGGAAAAACTGTTTTTT
CASSLDRRRGEKLFF
>-|TRBJ2-7|TRBV5-1|-
TGCGCCAGCGGACGGACAGATACCTCTAGGGAGCAGTACTTC
CASGRTDTSREQYF
>-|TRBJ1-2|TRBV6-5|few
TGTGCCAGCAGTTCCACGGGTGGTGGCTACACCTTC
CASSSTGGGYTF
>-|TRBJ2-1|TRBV7-7|-
TGTGCCAGCAGCTTAGACGGGGGGCACAATGAGCAGTTCTTC
CASSLDGGHNEQFF
>-|TRBJ1-5|TRBV7-2|-
TGTGCCAGCAGCGCAGTTAATAGCAATCAGCCCCAGCATTTT
CASSAVNSNQPQHF
>TRBD2|TRBJ2-1|TRBV18|-
TGTGCCAGCTCACCGACTAGCGAAGAGCAGTTCTTC
CASSPTSEEQFF
>-|TRBJ2-1|TRBV5-1|-
TGCGCCAGCAGCTCGCTCAGCCGGGAGTCCGGTAGCTCCTACAATGAGCAGTTCTTC
CASSSLSRESGSSYNEQFF
>-|TRBJ1-1|TRBV5-1|-
TGCGCCAGCAGCCTTGACAGGATGAACACTGAAGCTTTCTTT
CASSLDRMNTEAFF
>TRBD1|TRBJ1-2|TRBV19|once
TGTGCCAGTAGTAGGAGGGGACAGATCTATGGCTACACCTTC
CASSRRGQIYGYTF
>-|TRBJ1-1|TRBV30|-
TGTGCCTGGAGTCTAACGAACACTGAAGCTTTCTTT
CAWSLTNTEAFF
>TRBD1|TRBJ2-2|TRBV5-1|-
TGCGCCAGCAGCCGGGACAGGGGAAACACCGGGGAGCTGTTTTTT
CASSRDRGNTGELFF